The rows below give T cell receptor beta chains drawn from one sample of a study of blood T cell repertoires in COVID-19. Sequencing used immunoSEQ multiplex PCR; TCRdb keeps in-frame clones, though not all of them. Here the sample spans over 150,000 clones, roughly nine tenths being singletons. The specimen sequenced was PBMCs or T cells enriched from blood (not recorded which). All receptors derive from a woman aged 45-59 years who had recovered from COVID-19. CDR3s include the opening cysteine and the closing phenylalanine or tryptophan. D genes are given only for firm matches. The size of a clone is reported for some rows only, either as once, few or many, or as a class for expanded clones.

>TRBD1|TRBV4-2|.|TRBJ1-1
TGTGCCAGCAGCCAAGGGGACAGCGCTAGGGGCACTGAAGCTTTCTTT
CASSQGDSARGTEAFF
>TRBD1|TRBV6-1|.|TRBJ1-6
TGTGCCAGCAGTGTGGGCACGACAGGGGGTCTGACCCACTATAATTCACCCCTCCACTTT
CASSVGTTGGLTHYNSPLHF
>.|TRBV18|.|TRBJ2-2
TGTGCCAGCTCACCACCGATCGGGGACACCGGGGAGCTGTTTTTT
CASSPPIGDTGELFF
>TRBD2|TRBV3-1/TRBV3-2|.|TRBJ2-1
TGTGCCAGCAGCCAAGATTCACTAGCGGCCTACAATGAGCAGTTCTTC
CASSQDSLAAYNEQFF
>.|TRBV6-4|.|TRBJ2-3
TGTGCCAGCAGTCAACAGGGTACCCCTAGCACAGATACGCAGTATTTT
CASSQQGTPSTDTQYF
>.|TRBV7-3|.|TRBJ2-1
TGTGCCAGCAGCTTAATTGGGGCCACCTACAATGAGCAGTTCTTC
CASSLIGATYNEQFF
>.|TRBV7-6|.|TRBJ2-7
TGTGCCAGCAGCTTAGCGGGGCAGGGGTCCTACGAGCAGTACTTC
CASSLAGQGSYEQYF
>.|TRBV7-6|.|TRBJ2-3
TGTGCCAGCAGCTCGTCGTGGGCAGGGGCAGATACGCAGTATTTT
CASSSSWAGADTQYF
>TRBD1|TRBV4-3|.|TRBJ2-3
TGCGCCAGCAGCCAAGATGGTTCGGACAGGGACTTGGATACGCAGTATTTT
CASSQDGSDRDLDTQYF
>TRBD1|TRBV5-4|.|TRBJ1-2
TGTGCCAGCAGCTACGGAACAGGGGGCTATGGCTACACCTTC
CASSYGTGGYGYTF
>TRBD1|TRBV5-4|.|TRBJ2-5
TGTGCCAGCAGCAAGGACAGGGGAGTCACAGAGACCCAGTACTTC
CASSKDRGVTETQYF
>TRBD1|TRBV27|.|TRBJ2-7
TGTGCCAGCAGTTTATCGATGGGACAGATCTACGAGCAGTACTTC
CASSLSMGQIYEQYF
>.|TRBV29-1|.|TRBJ1-2
TGCAGCGTTGAAAGGAAGGGCAGGGCCGGGTTTGGCTACACCTTC
CSVERKGRAGFGYTF
>.|TRBV6-5|.|TRBJ1-2
TGTGCCAGCAGTTACGCTCACAGGAACTATGGCTACACCTTC
CASSYAHRNYGYTF
>.|TRBV15|.|TRBJ2-2
TGTGCCACCAGCAGCGGGGGGCGGTTGGACACCGGGGAGCTGTTTTTT
CATSSGGRLDTGELFF
>TRBD2|TRBV18|.|TRBJ2-7
TGTGCCAGCTCACCTGACCTGGGACTAGCGGGAGACGGTGGGCAGTACTTC
CASSPDLGLAGDGGQYF
>.|TRBV11-3|.|TRBJ2-2
TGTGCCAGCAGTTCCACGACAGGCTCCGGCGGGGAGCTGTTTTTT
CASSSTTGSGGELFF
>TRBD1|TRBV5-4|.|TRBJ2-1
TGTGCCAGCAGGACAGGGAGTTCGGGCTCCTACAATGAGCAGTTCTTC
CASRTGSSGSYNEQFF
>.|TRBV6-1|.|TRBJ1-5
TGTGCCAGCAGTGACGGGGTTCAGCCCCAGCATTTT
CASSDGVQPQHF
>TRBD2|TRBV28|.|TRBJ2-7
TGTGCCAGCAGTACACCGGGACTAGCAACGTACGAGCAGTACTTC
CASSTPGLATYEQYF
>.|TRBV6-2/TRBV6-3|.|TRBJ1-5
TGTGCCAGCAGTTACTGGGGGCGGAATCAGCCCCAGCATTTT
CASSYWGRNQPQHF
>TRBD1|TRBV7-9|.|TRBJ1-1
TGTGCCAGCAGCCGATACAGGGGGACTGAAGCTTTCTTT
CASSRYRGTEAFF
>TRBD2|TRBV3-1/TRBV3-2|.|TRBJ2-1
TGTGCCAGCAGCCCCGGGACTACATACAATGAGCAGTTCTTC
CASSPGTTYNEQFF
>.|TRBV28|.|TRBJ1-5
TGTGCCAGCACGAGGCTCAATCAGCCCCAGCATTTT
CASTRLNQPQHF
>.|TRBV7-2|.|TRBJ2-3
TGTGCCAGCAGCTTAGTCCTAGGCGGGTACACAGATACGCAGTATTTT
CASSLVLGGYTDTQYF
>.|TRBV10-3|.|TRBJ1-1
TGTGCCATCAGTGTCCTGCCGAGTATGAACACTGAAGCTTTCTTT
CAISVLPSMNTEAFF
>.|TRBV3-1/TRBV3-2|.|TRBJ2-2
TGTGCCAGCAGCCAAGGTGGGAGCAGTACCGGGGAGCTGTTTTTT
CASSQGGSSTGELFF
>TRBD1|TRBV27|.|TRBJ2-7
TGTGCCAGCAGTTCCTGGACAGGTCGTTCGGTCTACGAGCAGTACTTC
CASSSWTGRSVYEQYF
>TRBD2|TRBV6-2/TRBV6-3|.|TRBJ2-7
TGTGCCAGCAGTCCACCGGGACTAGCGGGACCATACGAGCAGTACTTC
CASSPPGLAGPYEQYF
>.|TRBV30|few|TRBJ1-5
TGTGCCTGGCAGGGTATGGGCAATCAGCCCCAGCATTTT
CAWQGMGNQPQHF
>.|TRBV5-1|.|TRBJ2-1
TGCGCCAGCAGGCGCGGCGGAGACTACAATGAGCAGTTCTTC
CASRRGGDYNEQFF
>.|TRBV5-8|.|TRBJ1-1
TGTGCCAGCAGCTCCGGACAGAACACTGAAGCTTTCTTT
CASSSGQNTEAFF
>TRBD2|TRBV7-8|.|TRBJ2-2
TGTGCCAGCAGCCTGGCGGGACTATCCGTTCGCACCGGGGAGCTGTTTTTT
CASSLAGLSVRTGELFF
>.|TRBV10-2|.|TRBJ1-4
TGCGCCAGCATGCAGGGGACGGAGGAAAAACTGTTTTTT
CASMQGTEEKLFF
>TRBD1|TRBV30|.|TRBJ2-7
TGTGCCTGGAGGGACATGAGGACAGGGAAAAGATACGAGCAGTACTTC
CAWRDMRTGKRYEQYF
>.|TRBV7-9|.|TRBJ2-1
TGTGCCAGCAGCGTGACAGTGTACTCCTCCTACAATGAGCAGTTCTTC
CASSVTVYSSYNEQFF
>TRBD1|TRBV28|once|TRBJ1-4
TGTGCCAGCAGTGCAGGGACAGGGGGGGAAAAACTGTTTTTT
CASSAGTGGEKLFF
>.|TRBV2|.|TRBJ1-5
TGTGCCAGCAGTGAAGCGAGGAGGGCCAGTCAGCCCCAGCATTTT
CASSEARRASQPQHF
>.|TRBV28|once|TRBJ1-2
TGTGCCAGCAGTTTATCGGGGGGCTTATGGTATGGCTACACCTTC
CASSLSGGLWYGYTF
>.|TRBV7-2|.|TRBJ2-7
TGTGCCAGCAGCCCCCCTGACAGCCGCTACGAGCAGTACTTC
CASSPPDSRYEQYF
>.|TRBV5-1|.|TRBJ2-7
TGCGCCAGCAGCCAGGGGTTCGGCCTAGCCAACGAGCAGTACTTC
CASSQGFGLANEQYF
>.|TRBV5-6|.|TRBJ2-4
TGTGCCAGCAGCTCACACAGGGATAACATTCAGTACTTC
CASSSHRDNIQYF
>.|TRBV3-1/TRBV3-2|.|TRBJ2-3
TGTGCCAGCAGCCAGGCGGGGGATACGCAGTATTTT
CASSQAGDTQYF
>TRBD2|TRBV5-1|.|TRBJ2-3
TGCGCCAGCAGCTTGGTGGGCGGGAGATCGCAGTATTTT
CASSLVGGRSQYF
>TRBD2|TRBV14|few|TRBJ2-1
TGTGCCAGCAGCCAGTTTAGTGGACTAGTGTACAATGAGCAGTTCTTC
CASSQFSGLVYNEQFF
>TRBD2|TRBV29-1|.|TRBJ2-7
TGCAGCGTGGGGACTAGCGGGAGTTACGAGCAGTACTTC
CSVGTSGSYEQYF
>TRBD1|TRBV5-1|.|TRBJ1-1
TGCGCCAGCAGCGTCAACAGGGGAGTTAACACTGAAGCTTTCTTT
CASSVNRGVNTEAFF